This TCR beta chain emerged from a study of T cell repertoires in cytomegalovirus infection. Study-level background: CMV epitopes that were recently identified and HLA-C-restricted were used alongside well-studied HLA-B-restricted ones. Indications of both CMV infection and matching HLA type were provided by public TCR beta signatures.

Notes on the study in general: It was HLA-C-restricted CMV-specific TCR beta clonotypes that dominated the response ex vivo. Cumulated frequencies of public TCR beta families served to identify carriers of CMV plus the relevant HLA.

This clonotype came up many times. The antigen is undetermined. TCRdb reprocessed the reads with MiXCR, giving one entry per CDR3 protein. Of tens of thousands of distinct CDR3 sequences in the sample, around 18% were seen once. This receptor was taken from a human donor in good health (CMV status not recorded). Some clones in this sample may be carry-over from other donors' samples. The material was CD8+ T cells from cultured PBMCs, obtained from culture after CMV antigen stimulation.

CDR3 sequence (DNA): TGTGCCAGCACCCCGGGGGTTGCGGGTGAAGCTTTCTTT. It codes for CASTPGVAGEAFF. V is TRBV27 and J is TRBJ1-1; perhaps TRBD1 as D (5 bases). The germline CDR1 and CDR2 sequences are MNHEY and SMNVEV (reference sequence). The CDR3 spans 13 residues. The ends were cut back, 7 bases at V and 7 bases at J, with 16 bases in the middle.